These T cell receptor beta chains were read from a single sample in a study of blood T cell repertoires in COVID-19. The assay was immunoSEQ multiplex PCR, and TCRdb's table has in-frame clones only and misses some. This sample carries 35,000 to 40,000 clones, roughly 84% of them seen once, and the ten largest clones take 12%. Sequencing was carried out using peripheral blood. Receptors were obtained from a man aged 55 to 70 with active COVID-19. Each CDR3 is given with its conserved first and last residue. The order of the fields is clone size, D gene, J gene, CDR3 length, V gene, CDR3 protein, CDR3 DNA. D genes are given only for firm matches. Only some rows state a clone size, as once, few, many or a class for expanded clones.

NA | NA | TRBJ1-1 | 18 | TRBV12-2 | CASRLASSRDRVNTEAFF | TGTGCAAGTCGCTTAGCCTCGTCCCGGGACAGGGTGAACACTGAAGCTTTCTTT
NA | NA | TRBJ1-5 | 15 | TRBV10-3 | CAISEREGGGQPQHF | TGTGCCATCAGTGAAAGGGAGGGGGGAGGTCAGCCCCAGCATTTT
NA | NA | TRBJ1-2 | 13 | TRBV9 | CASSEGVVGGYTF | TGTGCCAGCAGTGAGGGGGTTGTGGGCGGCTACACCTTC
NA | NA | TRBJ1-6 | 15 | TRBV6-5 | CASSYSGGINSPLHF | TGTGCCAGCAGTTACTCGGGGGGGATAAATTCACCCCTCCACTTT
NA | TRBD2 | TRBJ2-3 | 15 | TRBV6-4 | CASMATSGSTDTQYF | TGTGCCAGCATGGCGACTAGCGGGAGCACAGATACGCAGTATTTT
NA | NA | TRBJ1-2 | 14 | TRBV5-6 | CASSLRQGGYGYTF | TGTGCCAGCAGCTTGCGGCAGGGAGGCTATGGCTACACCTTC
NA | NA | TRBJ2-5 | 15 | TRBV5-1 | CASSLESGRPETQYF | TGCGCCAGCAGCTTGGAGTCAGGGAGGCCGGAGACCCAGTACTTC
NA | TRBD2 | TRBJ2-7 | 16 | TRBV4-1 | CASSLMDLAGFYEQYF | TGCGCCAGCAGCCTCATGGATCTAGCGGGCTTCTACGAGCAGTACTTC
NA | NA | TRBJ2-7 | 13 | TRBV10-3 | CAISLQGAYEQYF | TGTGCCATCAGCCTACAGGGCGCCTACGAGCAGTACTTC
NA | TRBD1 | TRBJ1-5 | 15 | TRBV27 | CASSLDQGGNQPQHF | TGTGCCAGCAGTTTGGACCAGGGGGGCAATCAGCCCCAGCATTTT
NA | TRBD1 | TRBJ1-3 | 15 | TRBV9 | CASSVVGQGGNTIYF | TGTGCCAGCAGCGTAGTGGGACAGGGTGGGAACACCATATATTTT
once | TRBD1 | TRBJ2-5 | 14 | TRBV27 | CASSLQGAVETQYF | TGTGCCAGCAGCCTACAGGGGGCGGTAGAGACCCAGTACTTC
NA | NA | TRBJ2-1 | 15 | TRBV7-9 | CASSPTYSQGFEQFF | TGTGCCAGCAGCCCTACCTATAGTCAGGGTTTTGAGCAGTTCTTC
NA | NA | TRBJ2-5 | 13 | TRBV7-2 | CASSLGGRETQYF | TGTGCCAGCAGCTTAGGGGGGAGGGAGACCCAGTACTTC
NA | TRBD1 | TRBJ2-3 | 18 | TRBV9 | CASSPRPGTGGSTDTQYF | TGTGCCAGCAGCCCCCGTCCCGGGACAGGGGGCAGCACAGATACGCAGTATTTT
NA | NA | TRBJ2-2 | 13 | TRBV19 | CASKSLNTGELFF | TGTGCCAGTAAGTCGCTAAACACCGGGGAGCTGTTTTTT
NA | TRBD2 | TRBJ2-3 | 14 | TRBV10-3 | CAISEPGLGDTQYF | TGTGCCATCAGTGAGCCTGGACTAGGGGATACGCAGTATTTT
NA | TRBD2 | TRBJ2-7 | 15 | TRBV7-2 | CASSSRSGLGDEQYF | TGTGCCAGCAGCTCACGTTCGGGACTAGGAGACGAGCAGTACTTC
NA | NA | TRBJ2-7 | 18 | TRBV6-2/TRBV6-3 | CASSYSGLERIFSYEQYF | TGTGCCAGCAGTTACTCAGGACTGGAACGAATTTTCTCCTACGAGCAGTACTTC
NA | TRBD1 | TRBJ1-1 | 17 | TRBV5-6 | CASRLSRQGNLGTEAFF | TGTGCCAGCAGATTGTCTAGACAGGGTAATTTGGGGACTGAAGCTTTCTTT
NA | TRBD1 | TRBJ2-7 | 18 | TRBV27 | CASRGITYRDSKSYEQYF | TGTGCCAGCAGGGGGATTACCTACCGGGACAGTAAGTCCTACGAGCAGTACTTC
NA | NA | TRBJ2-2 | 13 | TRBV12-3/TRBV12-4 | CASTLNYPGELFF | TGTGCCAGCACCCTCAACTACCCCGGGGAGCTGTTTTTT
NA | NA | TRBJ2-5 | 11 | TRBV20-1 | CSNQLEETQYF | TGCAGTAACCAACTGGAGGAGACCCAGTACTTC
NA | NA | TRBJ2-1 | 12 | TRBV12-3/TRBV12-4 | CASSFLGNEQFF | TGTGCCAGCAGTTTCCTAGGAAATGAGCAGTTCTTC
few | TRBD1 | TRBJ2-7 | 15 | TRBV7-6 | CASSSRTGGISEQYF | TGTGCCAGCAGCTCGCGGACAGGGGGGATAAGCGAGCAGTACTTC
NA | NA | TRBJ2-1 | 13 | TRBV28 | CASSVGQFNEQFF | TGTGCCAGCAGTGTTGGACAATTCAATGAGCAGTTCTTC
NA | TRBD2 | TRBJ2-5 | 18 | TRBV7-2 | CASNRGLAGGEYQETQYF | TGTGCCAGCAACCGGGGACTAGCGGGAGGGGAGTACCAAGAGACCCAGTACTTC
NA | NA | TRBJ2-1 | 14 | TRBV20-1 | CSASERMTYNEQFF | TGCAGTGCTAGTGAGCGGATGACCTACAATGAGCAGTTCTTC
NA | NA | TRBJ2-1 | 9 | TRBV29-1 | CSGGDKEFF | TGCAGCGGGGGGGACAAAGAGTTCTTC